The clone carrying this T cell receptor (beta chain) was seen only a few times. This specimen includes other DNA sequences encoding the same CDR3. The sample's treatment: oral pan-JAK inhibitor, 5-10 mg twice daily. Individuals with alopecia areata gave both lesional scalp punch biopsies and peripheral blood for collection. This specimen comes from a study of CD8+ T cells in alopecia areata. cDNA reverse transcribed from extracted RNA served as the sequencing template. Sequencing was performed with immunoSEQ multiplex PCR; in TCRdb, only in-frame clones are kept and a portion is missing. The table records 130,000 to 150,000 clones, approximately 80% of them present only once. The starting material was CD8+ T cells sorted from blood, obtained at week 4, from a patient treated with tofacitinib. The sequence came from a human donor with alopecia areata.

The CDR3 loop reads CSVETGGVASYEQYF. As DNA, the CDR3 is TGCAGCGTTGAAACGGGTGGGGTGGCCTCCTACGAGCAGTACTTC. J is TRBJ2-7 and V is TRBV29-1; D not resolved. Germline assignment: CDR1 SQVTM and CDR2 ANQGSEA. The CDR3 is made up of 15 amino acids. The germline V and J ends were trimmed by 2 bases and 0 bases, with 14 bases remaining between them.